This T cell receptor beta chain was captured in a study of blood T cells in healthy people across ages. The study, taken as a whole, reports: In older individuals, TCR beta diversity per million T cells was lower, falling roughly linearly with age.

Through a sample-barcoded 5' primer and a J-beta primer mix, a second PCR was run for roughly 7 to 12 cycles. TCRdb processed the 5' RACE reads anew with MiXCR; each CDR3 protein has one entry. The sample has some 800,000 distinct CDR3 sequences, 20% to 30% seen once. On this clonotype: No antigen is known for it.

This CDR3 has 12 amino acids. CDR1 is MGHRA and CDR2 is YSYEKL in the germline V gene. V gave up 0 bases and J gave up 8 bases, with 5 bases separating them. The same sample was also studied in work on T cells of mothers and their children.

This sequence originates from a boy younger than 18 in good health. This rearrangement joins TRBV4-1 to TRBJ2-4; no firm D call. Sequenced: blood. The CDR3 protein is CASSQETDIQYF. Here the CDR3 DNA reads TGCGCCAGCAGCCAAGAAACGGACATTCAGTACTTC.